Listed below are T cell receptor beta chains from one sample, sequenced in a study of technical replicates of blood from a few donors. This table comes from immunoSEQ multiplex PCR, and its TCRdb copy is limited to in-frame clones, with some not included. The data contain about 100,000 clones, about 94% of them singletons. Sequenced material: T cells isolated from PBMCs. The receptors were gathered from a human donor in good health. Each CDR3 is given with its conserved first and last residue. A D gene is named only where the DNA matches it firmly. The listing skips clone size in some rows; elsewhere it reads once, few, many or a size class.

J gene	D gene	clone size	V gene	CDR3 DNA	CDR3 protein
TRBJ2-3	TRBD2	.	TRBV9	TGTGCCAGCAGCGTGACCTCTGGGACTAGCGGGAGTAATACGCAGTATTTT	CASSVTSGTSGSNTQYF
TRBJ1-2	TRBD1	once	TRBV28	TGTGCCAGCAGGTCGATCGCAGGGGGCCACTATGGCTACACCTTC	CASRSIAGGHYGYTF
TRBJ1-4	.	.	TRBV6-1	TGTGCCAGCAGTGAAGCAATCAGGGTGTATGAAAAACTGTTTTTT	CASSEAIRVYEKLFF
TRBJ2-7	TRBD2	.	TRBV27	TGTGCCAGCAGTTTAAGGCTAGCGGAGACATTCTCCTACGAGCAGTACTTC	CASSLRLAETFSYEQYF
TRBJ1-5	TRBD1	.	TRBV19	TGTGCCAGTAGTACGCGAGGGACAGAGAATCAGCCCCAGCATTTT	CASSTRGTENQPQHF
TRBJ2-7	TRBD1	.	TRBV19	TGTGCCAGTAGCCTTAGGACAGGCTCCTACGAGCAGTACTTC	CASSLRTGSYEQYF
TRBJ1-5	.	.	TRBV28	TGTGCCAGCAGTTTTGGAGGCCCAGGGCCCCAGCATTTT	CASSFGGPGPQHF
TRBJ1-5	TRBD1	.	TRBV6-5	TGTGCCAGCAGTTACGGGACAGGGGAGAATCAGCCCCAGCATTTT	CASSYGTGENQPQHF
TRBJ1-5	.	.	TRBV28	TGTGCCAGCAGTTTATCAGGGATTCAGCCCCAGCATTTT	CASSLSGIQPQHF
TRBJ1-1	.	.	TRBV7-9	TGTGCCACTGGAGAGGTGGCTTTCTTT	CATGEVAFF
TRBJ2-2	.	.	TRBV5-1	TGCGCCAGCAGCTTGACGGCGGGGACGAACACCGGGGAGCTGTTTTTT	CASSLTAGTNTGELFF
TRBJ2-1	TRBD2	few	TRBV7-9	TGTGCCAGCAGCTTAGGTGGGCTAGCGGGAGGTCCCGAGCAGTTCTTC	CASSLGGLAGGPEQFF
TRBJ2-7	.	.	TRBV13	TGTGCCAGCAGCTCGGGGGACTTCTACGAGCAGTACTTC	CASSSGDFYEQYF
TRBJ1-6	.	.	TRBV4-1	TGCGCCAGCAGCCAAGTGAGCGGGGCGGCGCGGAATTCACCCCTCCACTTT	CASSQVSGAARNSPLHF
TRBJ1-1	.	.	TRBV2	TGTGCCAGAGCACAATTAACAGGTCGAAGAACTGAAGCTTTCTTT	CARAQLTGRRTEAFF
TRBJ2-6	.	.	TRBV18	TGTGCCAGCTCACCAATGCCAGGCTTTATGATTTCTGGGGCCAACGTCCTGACTTTC	CASSPMPGFMISGANVLTF
TRBJ1-5	.	.	TRBV21-1	TGTGCCAGCAGCCCTACCCATGGACAGGGGTGTCAGCCCCAGCATTTT	CASSPTHGQGCQPQHF
TRBJ2-7	.	.	TRBV2	TGTGCCAGCAGCCCGAATTTGACAGGCTACTCCTACGAGCAGTACTTC	CASSPNLTGYSYEQYF
TRBJ1-4	TRBD1	.	TRBV13	TGTGCCAGCAGCTTAGTTTCTGGGACAGGAAATGAAAAACTGTTTTTT	CASSLVSGTGNEKLFF
TRBJ2-1	.	.	TRBV5-1	TGCGCCAGCAGGGGCCGGGACTCGTCCTTAAATGAGCAGTTCTTC	CASRGRDSSLNEQFF
TRBJ2-1	TRBD2	.	TRBV29-1	TGCAGCGTTGAAGGAAGGGCGGGAGAAATCGGATCCTACAATGAGCAGTTCTTC	CSVEGRAGEIGSYNEQFF
TRBJ1-2	TRBD1	once	TRBV19	TGTGCCAGTAGTAGGGACAGGAACTATGGCTACACCTTC	CASSRDRNYGYTF
TRBJ2-1	TRBD2	.	TRBV5-1	TGCGCCAGCAGCTTGACGTGGACTAGCTCCTACAATGAGCAGTTCTTC	CASSLTWTSSYNEQFF
TRBJ2-7	.	.	TRBV6-1	TGTGCCAGCAGTGAAAACAGGGCCTACGAGCAGTACTTC	CASSENRAYEQYF
TRBJ1-5	TRBD1	.	TRBV28	TGTGCCAGCAGTTTGGGACAGCCAAGGCCCCAGCATTTT	CASSLGQPRPQHF
TRBJ2-7	TRBD1	.	TRBV10-3	TGTGCCATCAGTGAGTCGACCAGGGGGTCCTACGAGCAGTACTTC	CAISESTRGSYEQYF
TRBJ1-4	TRBD1	few	TRBV18	TGTGCCAGCTCACAAGGGACAGGGAAAGGTGAAAAACTGTTTTTT	CASSQGTGKGEKLFF
TRBJ2-7	TRBD2	.	TRBV6-1	TGTGCCAGCAGTGAAGTAGTTAAGCGGGGTTACCTCGAGCAGTACTTC	CASSEVVKRGYLEQYF
TRBJ1-5	TRBD1	once	TRBV6-5	TGTGCCAGCAGTCGACAGGGAGTTCGGCAGCCCCAGCATTTT	CASSRQGVRQPQHF
TRBJ2-7	TRBD1	.	TRBV6-1	TGTGCCAGCAGTGACGACAGGGGGCCCTACGAGCAGTACTTC	CASSDDRGPYEQYF
TRBJ1-5	TRBD1	.	TRBV19	TGTGCCAGTAGCTGGGGACAGTATAGCAATCAGCCCCAGCATTTT	CASSWGQYSNQPQHF
TRBJ2-5	TRBD2	.	TRBV5-1	TGCGCCAGCAGCTTGGATGCGTTAGCGGGAGGGCTTAGAGAATCCCAGTACTTC	CASSLDALAGGLRESQYF
TRBJ2-5	.	.	TRBV7-3	TGTGCCAGCAGCTCTTTAGGGGGGGCCATAGAGACCCAGTACTTC	CASSSLGGAIETQYF
TRBJ2-7	.	.	TRBV4-1	TGCGCCAGCAGCCACCCCCCGGAGGGAAACTACGAGCAGTACTTC	CASSHPPEGNYEQYF